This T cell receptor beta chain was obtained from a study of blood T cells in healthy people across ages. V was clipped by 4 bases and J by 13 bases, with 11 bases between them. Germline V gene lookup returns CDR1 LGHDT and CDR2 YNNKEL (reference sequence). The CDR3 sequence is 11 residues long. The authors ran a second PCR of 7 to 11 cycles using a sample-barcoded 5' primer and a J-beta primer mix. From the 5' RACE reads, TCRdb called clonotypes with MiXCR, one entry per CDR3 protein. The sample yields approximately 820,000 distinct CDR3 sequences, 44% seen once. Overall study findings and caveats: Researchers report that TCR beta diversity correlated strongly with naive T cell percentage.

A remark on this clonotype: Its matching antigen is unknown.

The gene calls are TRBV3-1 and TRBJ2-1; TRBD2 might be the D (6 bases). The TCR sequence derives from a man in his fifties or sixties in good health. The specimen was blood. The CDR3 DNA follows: TGTGCCAGCAGCCTAACCGGGACTCAGTTCTTC. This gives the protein CASSLTGTQFF.